The 3 T cell receptor beta chains given below trace back to one sample, sequenced in a study of OX40 agonist ivuxolimab in advanced cancers. The assay was immunoSEQ multiplex PCR, and TCRdb's table has in-frame clones only and misses some. The sample has 80,000 or so clones, around 87% seen once. The starting material was CD4+ or CD8+ T cells sorted from blood, obtained in a trial of the OX40 agonist ivuxolimab. The receptor set was obtained from an adult with an advanced solid tumor such as melanoma, head and neck, liver or kidney cancer.

CDR3 residues: CASRISGGPYNEQFF. CDR3 nucleotides: TGCGCCAGCAGGATTAGCGGGGGGCCCTACAATGAGCAGTTCTTC. This sequence joins TRBV10-2 and TRBJ2-1; 10 nucleotides align to TRBD2. V trimming: 6 bases; J trimming: 2 bases; junction bases outside the gene matches: 4. The CDR3 runs to 15 residues. Germline assignment: CDR1 WSHSY and CDR2 SAAADI.

This sequence joins TRBV7-6 and TRBJ2-2; no clear D gene. The CDR3 consists of 13 residues. Trimming shortened V by 6 bases and J by 5 bases, and 10 bases separated the two germline ends. The V gene's germline CDR1 is SGHVS and CDR2 FNYEAQ. The CDR3 coding sequence is TGTGCCAGCAGATCGCTTCAAACCGGGGAGCTGTTTTTT. As protein: CASRSLQTGELFF.

The chain couples TRBV6-6 to TRBJ2-5; TRBD1 matches at 7 bases. The V and J ends lost 6 bases and 4 bases, in that order; junction bases with no gene match: 8. Germline CDR1 reads MNHNY; CDR2 reads SVGAGI (reference sequence). The CDR3 covers 14 residues. CDR3 in DNA: TGTGCCAGCAGCACAGGGGATATGAGAGAGACCCAGTACTTC. Translation: CASSTGDMRETQYF.